Presented here are 19 T cell receptor beta chains from one specimen sequenced in a study of graft-versus-host responses after intestinal transplantation (dated by TCRdb to the early 2020s). The library was generated by the immunoSEQ multiplex PCR assay. In its TCRdb copy, this immuneACCESS table keeps in-frame sequences only and misses some clones. Where compared with another copy, unresolved V genes explain less than half of these, and the others have no known cause. This sample has about 18,000 clones in its table, and roughly 80% of those were observed once. Roughly 2% of the sample comes from the top ten. Specimen: PBMCs, collected 14 days after transplant. These receptors all stem from a human patient who received an intestinal transplant, so some T cells may come from the graft donor.

Only one count was recorded for this clone. The V and J genes are TRBV6-5 and TRBJ2-1; D not resolved. The CDR3 is made up of 13 amino acids. CDR1 is MNHEY and CDR2 is SVGAGI in the germline V gene. V was shortened by 4 bases and J by 9 bases, with 13 bases between the two germline ends. CDR3 sequence reads: CASSSSRDFEQFF. The CDR3 coding sequence is TGTGCCAGCAGTTCCTCCCGAGATTTTGAGCAGTTCTTC.

The chain carries TRBV19 and TRBJ2-6; TRBD1 matches 10 bases. Per germline, CDR1 LNHDA and CDR2 SQIVND (reference sequence). The CDR3 is 18 residues long. V dropped 4 bases and J dropped 2; count of bases not matched to a gene: 8. This CDR3 reads CASSRQGANQPGANVLTF. The CDR3 nucleotides are TGTGCCAGTAGTAGACAGGGGGCTAACCAGCCTGGGGCCAACGTCCTGACTTTC.

The chain employs TRBV11-3 and TRBJ1-2, with D perhaps TRBD1 (6 bases). CDR1 and CDR2 (germline): SGHNT, YENEEA. The CDR3 has 15 amino acids. Trimming shortened V by 1 base and J by 3 bases, and 12 bases separated the two germline ends. The CDR3 here is CASSLGTGRDYGYTF. For the CDR3, the DNA is TGTGCCAGCAGCTTAGGTACAGGGAGAGACTATGGCTACACCTTC.

The chain recombines TRBV6-5 with TRBJ2-7; 9 nucleotides match TRBD1. Germline V gives CDR1 MNHEY, CDR2 SVGAGI. Germline trimming cut 5 bases from V and 2 bases from J; bases unmatched to any gene: 7. The CDR3 contains 15 residues. CDR3 bases: TGTGCCAGCAGTGGATCCGGGACAGGGCCCTACGAGCAGTACTTC. Protein product: CASSGSGTGPYEQYF.

The chain is built from TRBV28 and TRBJ1-5; D not certain. V lost 4 bases, J lost 3 bases, and 7 bases lay in between. Per the germline V gene, CDR1 is MDHEN and CDR2 is SYDVKM. This CDR3 spans 13 amino acids. The CDR3 DNA reads TGTGCCAGCAGTTACAGTTCCAATCAGCCCCAGCATTTT. Translation gives CASSYSSNQPQHF.

The genes are TRBV6-1 and TRBJ1-5; D not certain. With 1 base removed from V and 7 bases from J, the gap between germline ends came to 8 bases. The CDR3 loop spans 13 amino acids. Germline CDR1 is MNHNS and CDR2 is SASEGT. The DNA of the CDR3 is TGTGCCAGCAGTGAAGTAGTGGCGCAGCCCCAGCATTTT. This gives the protein CASSEVVAQPQHF.

V and J are TRBV7-9 and TRBJ1-1; D is perhaps TRBD1 (6 bases). Germline CDR1 SEHNR, CDR2 FQNEAQ (reference sequence). Trimming pared 5 bases from V and 1 base from J, leaving 20 bases between. The CDR3 spans 17 residues. This CDR3 is CASSTEPPGVGNTEAFF. In nucleotides, the CDR3 is TGTGCCAGCAGCACCGAACCCCCAGGGGTGGGGAACACTGAAGCTTTCTTT.

V and J are TRBV7-7 and TRBJ2-3, with D maybe TRBD2 (5 bases). CDR3 length: 15 amino acids. Germline V gene sequence: CDR1 SSHAT, CDR2 FNYEAQ (reference sequence). The ends were cut back, 1 base at V and 1 base at J, with 9 bases in the middle. This CDR3 is CASSLGLARTDTQYF. DNA for the CDR3: TGTGCCAGCAGCTTAGGTCTAGCCCGCACAGATACGCAGTATTTT.

Only one count was recorded for this clone. The rearrangement uses TRBV6-5 and TRBJ2-5; TRBD1 agrees at 9 bases. CDR1 is MNHEY and CDR2 is SVGAGI in the germline V gene. The V gene end was trimmed by 0 bases and the J gene end by 4 bases; junction bases not matched to a gene: 3. The CDR3 is 15 residues long. CDR3 loop: CASSYSKDRGETQYF. The CDR3 bases are TGTGCCAGCAGTTACTCGAAGGACAGGGGAGAGACCCAGTACTTC.

The V gene is TRBV2, the J gene TRBJ2-2; 11 bases map to TRBD2. The germline CDR1 and CDR2 sequences are SNHLY and FYNNEI. The CDR3 extends over 18 amino acids. J lost 2 bases, V lost 0 bases, and 5 bases had no gene match. Here the CDR3 reads CASSEALAGGQNTGELFF. CDR3 nucleotide sequence: TGTGCCAGCAGTGAAGCCCTAGCGGGGGGCCAAAACACCGGGGAGCTGTTTTTT. The full variable domain, completed using reference TRBV2 and TRBJ2-2, is EPEVTQTPSHQVTQMGQEVILRCVPISNHLYFYWYRQILGQKVEFLVSFYNNEISEKSEIFDDQFSVERPDGSNFTLKIRSTKLEDSAMYFCASSEALAGGQNTGELFFGEGSRLTVL.

The J gene is TRBJ2-1, the V gene TRBV29-1; 7 bases match TRBD1. This CDR3 is 13 amino acids long. The V segment lost 5 bases and the J segment 2 bases; nucleotides outside the gene matches: 3. CDR1 is SQVTM, CDR2 ANQGSEA, per germline. CDR3 protein: CSVSQGAYNEQFF. CDR3 sequence (DNA): TGCAGCGTTTCGCAGGGGGCCTACAATGAGCAGTTCTTC.

The chain employs TRBV5-1 and TRBJ2-5; no firm D call. Germline loops: CDR1 SGHRS, CDR2 YFSETQ. The CDR3 consists of 13 residues. The V and J ends lost 5 bases and 3 bases respectively, with 11 bases between them. The CDR3 bases are TGCGCCAGCAGTTTTCTACCGGAAGAGACCCAGTACTTC. Amino acids: CASSFLPEETQYF.

The gene calls are TRBV4-1 and TRBJ2-1, with D unresolved. CDR1 is MGHRA, CDR2 YSYEKL, per germline. This CDR3 is built from 14 residues. The germline V and J ends were trimmed by 5 bases and 10 bases, with 18 bases remaining between them. This CDR3 reads CASSSPLMRTEQFF. The CDR3 coding sequence is TGCGCCAGCAGCTCTCCGCTGATGCGTACCGAGCAGTTCTTC.

The chain joins TRBV6-1 to TRBJ2-7; TRBD2 matches 7 bases. Germline-derived CDR1 and CDR2 are MNHNS and SASEGT. The CDR3 loop spans 20 amino acids. Trimming cost V 0 bases and J 3 bases; bases outside gene matches: 20. This CDR3 reads CASSEAQAELAENWGYEQYF. CDR3 DNA sequence: TGTGCCAGCAGTGAAGCCCAGGCTGAGCTAGCGGAAAACTGGGGCTACGAGCAGTACTTC.

This chain links TRBV6-4 with TRBJ2-7; D may correspond to TRBD1 or TRBD2 (5 bases each). Trimming removed 10 bases from V and 3 bases from J, with 19 bases in between. This CDR3 comprises 14 residues. Germline CDR1 reads MRHNA; CDR2 reads SNTAGT. The CDR3 nucleotides read TGTGCCATCTTTTCCGGGGCAGCCTACTACGAGCAGTACTTC. Its translation: CAIFSGAAYYEQYF.

V is TRBV4-1 and J is TRBJ2-7, with 8 nucleotides matching TRBD1. This CDR3 spans 20 amino acids. V gave up 3 bases and J gave up 6 bases; unmatched junction bases: 25. Germline V lookup: CDR1 MGHRA, CDR2 YSYEKL. The CDR3 loop reads CASSHHPGQERWGRFVEQYF. The CDR3 region has the DNA TGCGCCAGCAGCCATCATCCGGGACAGGAACGCTGGGGGAGGTTTGTCGAGCAGTACTTC.

The CDR3 spells CASSLVGQGNQPQHF. The CDR3, as DNA: TGTGCCAGCAGCTTAGTGGGGCAGGGCAATCAGCCCCAGCATTTT. J is TRBJ1-5 and V is TRBV7-2; possible D gene TRBD1, 5 bases. V was clipped by 1 base and J by 2 bases, with 9 bases between them. This CDR3 contains 15 residues. Per germline, CDR1 SGHTA and CDR2 FQGNSA.

The sample holds one count of this clone. The V and J genes are TRBV14 and TRBJ1-4; D call uncertain. The V gene lost 0 bases and the J gene lost 10 bases, with 9 bases spanning the gap. Germline CDR1 reads SGHDN; CDR2 reads FVKESK. The CDR3 spans 13 residues. The CDR3 loop is CASSQDWAGKLFF. The CDR3 DNA follows: TGTGCCAGCAGCCAAGATTGGGCTGGAAAACTGTTTTTT.

The chain carries TRBV5-1 and TRBJ2-1; D ambiguous. The CDR3 consists of 14 residues. Germline V lookup: CDR1 SGHRS, CDR2 YFSETQ. V lost 0 bases, J lost 12 bases, and 16 bases lay in between. DNA for the CDR3: TGCGCCAGCAGCTTGGGGGTGGCCGCCGTGAGGCAGTTCTTC. Translation: CASSLGVAAVRQFF.